What follows are 5 T cell receptor beta chains derived from one specimen sequenced in a study of shared clonotypes between healthy human individuals. Using immunoSEQ multiplex PCR, the repertoire was profiled, and TCRdb retains in-frame clones only, with some absent. Among a few million clones, around 90% were seen once, and the ten largest hold around 0.4%. The material sequenced was naive CD4+ T cells from PBMCs. Subset here: CD45RA+ positively selected. These receptors were obtained from a man between 18 and 29 years old in good health. Some clones in this sample may be carry-over from other donors' samples.

This chain links TRBV5-4 with TRBJ2-7; TRBD1 aligns across 9 bases. Germline V CDR1 and CDR2: SGHNT, YYREEE (reference sequence). J lost 2 bases, V lost 0 bases, and 9 bases had no gene match. The CDR3 covers 17 residues. The CDR3 spells CASSLALGGQGTYEQYF. The CDR3 DNA reads TGTGCCAGCAGCTTGGCCTTAGGGGGACAGGGTACCTACGAGCAGTACTTC. Supplemented by reference TRBV5-4 and TRBJ2-7, the full variable domain reads ETGVTQSPTHLIKTRGQQVTLRCSSQSGHNTVSWYQQALGQGPQFIFQYYREEENGRGNFPPRFSGLQFPNYSSELNVNALELDDSALYLCASSLALGGQGTYEQYFGPGTRLTVT.

This clone has just one count. The chain uses TRBV14 and TRBJ2-1, with D unresolved. Germline V gives CDR1 SGHDN, CDR2 FVKESK. Trimming shortened V by 4 bases and J by 6 bases, and 13 bases separated the two germline ends. The CDR3 has 14 amino acids. The CDR3 protein is CASSRTLSPNEQFF. CDR3 DNA: TGTGCCAGCAGCCGGACCCTATCCCCCAATGAGCAGTTCTTC.

The rearrangement joins TRBV28 to TRBJ1-5, with a tentative D call TRBD1 (5 bases). The CDR3 is 16 amino acids. V was trimmed by 7 bases and J by 3 bases, leaving 19 bases between them. Germline V lookup: CDR1 MDHEN, CDR2 SYDVKM. The chain's CDR3 is CASTTGARDNNQPQHF. The CDR3 nucleotides read TGTGCCAGCACCACCGGGGCCAGAGATAACAATCAGCCCCAGCATTTT. Supplemented by reference TRBV28 and TRBJ1-5, the full variable domain reads DVKVTQSSRYLVKRTGEKVFLECVQDMDHENMFWYRQDPGLGLRLIYFSYDVKMKEKGDIPEGYSVSREKKERFSLILESASTNQTSMYLCASTTGARDNNQPQHFGDGTRLSIL.

The chain links TRBV11-3 to TRBJ2-1; 10 bases align to TRBD2. The ends lost 1 base at V and 9 bases at J; junction bases unmatched: 12. CDR1 SGHNT and CDR2 YENEEA come from the germline V gene. CDR3 length: 17 amino acids. This CDR3 is CASSLVFTAGGQVEQFF. DNA for the CDR3: TGTGCCAGCAGCTTAGTTTTTACAGCGGGAGGGCAAGTTGAGCAGTTCTTC.

The V and J genes are TRBV5-1 and TRBJ1-6; D not certain. Germline V lookup: CDR1 SGHRS, CDR2 YFSETQ. The CDR3 has 15 amino acids. V was trimmed by 4 bases and J by 11 bases, leaving 19 bases between them. Written as DNA, the CDR3 is TGCGCCAGCAGCCCCTCAATCTGGGGTGGTACACCCCTCCACTTT. It is translated as CASSPSIWGGTPLHF.